The 8 T cell receptor beta chains below all came from one sample that was sequenced in a study of T-cell reconstitution after alpha-beta-depleted transplantation in children. Construction of the TCRbeta library involved unique molecular identifiers. TCRdb re-analysed the PCR reads in MiXCR, keeping a single row per CDR3 protein. Of some 70,000 distinct CDR3 sequences in the sample, 4.9% were seen once. The input for sequencing was PBMCs, mostly from graft donor cells, taken 180 days after TCRalphabeta/CD19-depleted stem cell transplant. Receptors originate from a boy under three years old who had a stem cell transplant for acute myeloid leukemia, so the T cells may come from the graft donor.

The chain combines TRBV10-3 with TRBJ2-2, with TRBD1 identical over 7 bases. This CDR3 comprises 15 residues. V shed 2 bases, J shed 3 bases, and the junction held 3 bases outside the gene matches. Germline V gene lookup returns CDR1 ENHRY and CDR2 SYGVKD. DNA for the CDR3: TGTGCCATCAGTGAGGGGACAGCGGACACCGGGGAGCTGTTTTTT. Its protein is CAISEGTADTGELFF.

In its sample, this clonotype was seen many times. J is TRBJ1-6 and V is TRBV6-5, with TRBD1 as a possible D gene (5 bases). The V end lost 0 bases, the J end lost 6 bases, and 18 bases lay between the germline ends. The CDR3 is 18 residues long. Per germline, CDR1 MNHEY and CDR2 SVGAGI. This CDR3 is CASSYSRGLDSINSPLHF. For the CDR3, the DNA is TGTGCCAGCAGTTACTCCCGGGGCCTAGACAGCATTAATTCACCCCTCCACTTT.

This clonotype was counted at least ten times. CDR3 residues: CSVPTNTEAFF. The DNA for the CDR3 is TGCAGCGTTCCTACGAACACTGAAGCTTTCTTT. V and J are TRBV29-1 and TRBJ1-1, with no clear D. V was shortened by 5 bases and J by 1 base, with 5 bases between the two germline ends. CDR3 length: 11 residues. Germline assignment: CDR1 SQVTM and CDR2 ANQGSEA. The full variable domain, rest sourced from reference TRBV29-1 and TRBJ1-1, is SAVISQKPSRDICQRGTSLTIQCQVDSQVTMMFWYRQQPGQSLTLIATANQGSEATYESGFVIDKFPISRPNLTFSTLTVSNMSPEDSSIYLCSVPTNTEAFFGQGTRLTVV.

This clonotype showed up many times. The rearrangement joins TRBV12-3 or TRBV12-4 to TRBJ2-5; 7 bases agree with TRBD1. The CDR3 consists of 14 residues. J lost 7 bases, V lost 6 bases, and 11 bases had no gene match. The CDR3 region has the DNA TGTGCCAGCAGACCGACAGGGTCTCTTGGGACCCAGTACTTC. Its translation is CASRPTGSLGTQYF.

This clonotype occurred many times. J is TRBJ1-5 and V is TRBV6-5; tentatively, D is TRBD1 (5 bases). Per the germline V gene, CDR1 is MNHEY and CDR2 is SVGAGI. The CDR3 is 13 amino acids. Trimming shortened V by 5 bases and J by 6 bases, and 11 bases separated the two germline ends. In DNA form, the CDR3 reads TGTGCCAGCAGTCGGGGCGAGGGTCAGCCCCAGCATTTT. Protein: CASSRGEGQPQHF.

The sample holds many counts of this clonotype. The CDR3 nucleotides read TGTGCCAGCAGTCGAATCTACTGGACAGGGTACAATGAGCAGTTCTTC. This codes for CASSRIYWTGYNEQFF. This chain uses TRBV12-3 or TRBV12-4 with TRBJ2-1; 8 bases fit TRBD1. The CDR3 is 16 residues long. V shed 5 bases, J shed 4 bases, and the junction held 10 bases outside the gene matches.

The table lists this clonotype with many counts. The chain links TRBV4-1 to TRBJ1-5, with 7 bases aligning to TRBD1. The junction had 3 bases not matched to a gene; V was cut back by 2 bases and J by 5 bases. Germline-derived CDR1 and CDR2 are MGHRA and YSYEKL. The CDR3 has 14 residues. Here the CDR3 DNA reads TGCGCCAGCAGCCAAATACAGGGGTATCAGCCCCAGCATTTT. Translating it yields CASSQIQGYQPQHF.

The table lists this clonotype with many counts. The chain couples TRBV19 to TRBJ1-2; 7 bases map to TRBD1. Trimming removed 6 bases from V and 2 bases from J; junction bases left unmatched: 0. CDR3 length: 12 amino acids. CDR1 is LNHDA and CDR2 is SQIVND in the germline V gene (reference sequence). CDR3 sequence reads: CASRQGNYGYTF. CDR3 nucleotide sequence: TGTGCCAGTAGACAGGGGAACTATGGCTACACCTTC.